The entry below gives a single T cell receptor beta chain sequence along with its context. As yet, its antigen is unknown. This sample was taken from a study of cytomegalovirus exposure and HLA in healthy donors. The study's findings and limits: In vitro work confirmed that a few CMV-associated chains recognize CMV antigens. In a later analysis, an Asian-associated ancestry cluster reportedly showed fewer N-insertions than the roughly 710-donor mean.

Vbeta (60) and Jbeta (13) primers were used in the PCR. Sequencing used immunoSEQ multiplex PCR; TCRdb keeps in-frame clones, though not all of them. The profile shows some 170,000 clones, around 75% of them singletons. The CDR3 spans 16 residues. Germline CDR1 reads SNHLY; CDR2 reads FYNNEI. Trimming at V came to 4 bases and at J to 4 bases, leaving 8 bases not matched to a gene. The source is a man between 18 and 35 years old in good health and CMV-seropositive. Sequenced input: PBMCs. The rearrangement links TRBV2 to TRBJ1-4, with 8 bases aligning to TRBD1. The CDR3 coding sequence is TGTGCCAGCAGTGGACAGGGGCGGCTGGGTAATGAAAAACTGTTTTTT. It yields the protein CASSGQGRLGNEKLFF.